This T cell receptor beta chain was identified during a study of early T cells in non-severe SARS-CoV-2 infection. Study-wide background: Chains were not paired, and sequencing was done on bulk RNA from unsorted whole blood.

There are a few counts of this clonotype. Its target is unknown. Findings and limits, study-wide: Comparison of clonotypes with VDJdb favored anti-spike CD8 responses while missing private and CD4 specificities.

As part of library construction, unique molecular identifiers were attached to individual cDNA molecules. MiXCR, run by TCRdb on the 5' RACE reads, gives a single entry per CDR3 protein. This repertoire shows fewer than 80,000 distinct CDR3 sequences, roughly 9% found once; its top ten account for 13%. The sequence came from an adult who was a healthcare worker with PCR-confirmed SARS-CoV-2 infection or an uninfected control (not recorded which). The starting material was whole blood, obtained at baseline.

CDR3 region: CATQTAYEQYF. CDR3 bases: TGTGCCACCCAGACAGCTTACGAGCAGTACTTC. V gene TRBV10-3 combines with J gene TRBJ2-7; D is perhaps TRBD1 (5 bases). Germline V gene sequence: CDR1 ENHRY, CDR2 SYGVKD. Trimming took off 10 bases at V and 4 bases at J, with 11 bases between the two ends. CDR3 length: 11 residues.